This TCR beta chain was identified during a study of OX40 agonist ivuxolimab in advanced cancers. The CDR3 is 14 amino acids. Per germline, CDR1 MNHEY and CDR2 SMNVEV (reference sequence). Between the trimmed V and J ends, which lost 6 bases and 0 bases, there was a span of 8 bases. Clones were read by immunoSEQ multiplex PCR, and TCRdb kept only the in-frame ones, dropping some. The sample records around 52,000 clones, 83% being singletons. The V gene is TRBV27, the J gene TRBJ2-2; D not resolved. The sequence was obtained from an adult with an advanced solid tumor such as melanoma, head and neck, liver or kidney cancer. Here the sequenced sample was CD4+ or CD8+ T cells sorted from blood, taken in a trial of the OX40 agonist ivuxolimab. The CDR3 region has the DNA TGTGCCAGCAGATTCCAACCGAACACCGGGGAGCTGTTTTTT. Residues: CASRFQPNTGELFF.